This T cell receptor beta chain was captured in a study of naive CD8 T cells in extremely preterm neonates. Study-wide points: Relative to older groups, preterm infants had shorter, less trimmed CDR3s with fewer N additions. Preterm neonates shared more CDR3 nucleotide sequences (roughly 2.7%) than older groups. Productive template counts varied among preterm samples, a noted limitation. Preterm neonates had significantly lower iChao1 richness than other age groups.

Extremely preterm deliveries at about 22-27 weeks of gestation provided the preterm samples. Each sample had roughly 18,000–110,000 sorted naive CD8+ T cells. In germline, CDR1 is SGHAT, CDR2 FQNNGV. The CDR3 has 14 residues. V was pared by 5 bases and J by 5 bases, with 5 bases of the junction left unmatched. As regards this clone: Its antigen is not known.

Method: immunoSEQ multiplex PCR; TCRdb's copy keeps in-frame clones and lacks some. The repertoire includes 20,000 to 30,000 clones, 88% of them detected once, and 0.7% to 1% sits in the top ten. The sample comprised naive CD8+ T cells from cord blood. The sequence derives from a boy who was born preterm. The chain carries TRBV11-2 and TRBJ2-7, with TRBD2 matching over 11 bases. CDR3 in amino acids: CASSELAGVNEQYF. In DNA form, the CDR3 reads TGTGCCAGCAGCGAACTAGCGGGGGTCAACGAGCAGTACTTC.